This T cell receptor beta chain is drawn from a study of cytomegalovirus exposure and HLA in healthy donors. General study results and limits: The dataset shows that most TCR sequences were rare, while some public TCRs occurred in many donors.

PCR employed 60 Vbeta and 13 Jbeta primers. Clones were sequenced by immunoSEQ multiplex PCR, and TCRdb holds only the in-frame ones, with some missing. The table includes more than 90,000 clones, 75% to 90% detected once. A word on this clone: Antigen specificity is unknown.

V was pared by 4 bases and J by 2 bases, with 3 bases of the junction left unmatched. Looked up from germline, CDR1 is SGHTA and CDR2 is FQGNSA. The CDR3 is 15 residues long. The sample taken for sequencing was PBMCs. The receptor was isolated from a man younger than 45 in good health and CMV-seronegative. This chain connects TRBV7-2 to TRBJ1-4, with 8 bases lining up with TRBD1. The CDR3 reads CASSSQGGTNEKLFF. In DNA form, the CDR3 reads TGTGCCAGCAGCTCACAGGGGGGGACTAATGAAAAACTGTTTTTT.